These T cell receptor beta chains were read from a single sample in a study of OX40 agonist ivuxolimab in advanced cancers. TCRdb keeps only in-frame clones here, not all; method: immunoSEQ multiplex PCR. This sample carries 94,000 or so clones, about 84% of them seen once, and the ten largest clones take about 5.8%. The sequencing here drew on CD4+ or CD8+ T cells sorted from blood, taken in a trial of the OX40 agonist ivuxolimab. The receptors originated from an adult with an advanced solid tumor such as melanoma, head and neck, liver or kidney cancer. The CDR3 runs from the conserved cysteine through the conserved F or W. Fields, in order: V gene, D gene, J gene, clone size, CDR3 protein, CDR3 DNA. D genes are given only for firm matches. Size is stated for part of the rows, as once, few or many counts, or as a class when the clone is expanded.

V: TRBV9
D: NA
J: TRBJ2-3
size: once
CDR3: CASSVVGQNTQYF
DNA: TGTGCCAGCAGCGTAGTTGGACAGAATACGCAGTATTTT

V: TRBV5-1
D: NA
J: TRBJ2-2
size: NA
CDR3: CASRTALANTGELFF
DNA: TGCGCCAGCAGGACAGCCCTCGCGAACACCGGGGAGCTGTTTTTT

V: TRBV12-5
D: NA
J: TRBJ2-1
size: NA
CDR3: CASGDLQDGRSSYNEQFF
DNA: TGTGCTAGTGGCGACTTACAGGACGGCCGAAGCTCCTACAATGAGCAGTTCTTC

V: TRBV7-8
D: NA
J: TRBJ1-2
size: NA
CDR3: CASSLSGGYYGYTF
DNA: TGTGCCAGCAGCTTGTCCGGGGGGTACTATGGCTACACCTTC

V: TRBV27
D: NA
J: TRBJ2-3
size: NA
CDR3: CASSLSVSGDTQYF
DNA: TGTGCCAGCAGTTTGAGTGTGAGTGGAGATACGCAGTATTTT

V: TRBV5-6
D: TRBD1
J: TRBJ1-5
size: NA
CDR3: CASSLPGQGMETQHF
DNA: TGTGCCAGCAGCTTGCCGGGACAGGGGATGGAGACCCAGCATTTT

V: TRBV29-1
D: TRBD1
J: TRBJ1-1
size: NA
CDR3: CSVARTGVRTEAFF
DNA: TGCAGCGTTGCCCGGACAGGGGTTCGCACTGAAGCTTTCTTT

V: TRBV2
D: NA
J: TRBJ1-5
size: medium-sized
CDR3: CASSSSAKSNQPQHF
DNA: TGTGCCAGCAGTAGCTCGGCGAAAAGCAATCAGCCCCAGCATTTT

V: TRBV10-2
D: NA
J: TRBJ1-5
size: NA
CDR3: CASSVGDSNQPQHF
DNA: TGCGCCAGCAGTGTGGGAGATAGCAATCAGCCCCAGCATTTT

V: TRBV7-6
D: NA
J: TRBJ2-2
size: NA
CDR3: CASSLVIRPGELFF
DNA: TGTGCCAGCAGCTTAGTCATCAGGCCCGGGGAGCTGTTTTTT

V: TRBV19
D: NA
J: TRBJ2-7
size: NA
CDR3: CASSIARMDEQYF
DNA: TGTGCCAGTAGTATAGCTAGGATGGACGAGCAGTACTTC

V: TRBV5-6
D: NA
J: TRBJ1-2
size: NA
CDR3: CASSLRNLDGYTF
DNA: TGTGCCAGCAGCTTAAGGAATTTGGATGGCTACACCTTC

V: TRBV6-6
D: NA
J: TRBJ2-3
size: NA
CDR3: CASRLGAGTDTQYF
DNA: TGTGCCAGCAGGTTAGGGGCCGGCACAGATACGCAGTATTTT

V: TRBV5-6
D: NA
J: TRBJ1-1
size: once
CDR3: CASSFEELNTEAFF
DNA: TGTGCCAGCAGCTTCGAGGAGTTGAACACTGAAGCTTTCTTT

V: TRBV10-3
D: NA
J: TRBJ2-7
size: NA
CDR3: CAISDGSSYEQYF
DNA: TGTGCCATCAGTGATGGCAGTTCCTACGAGCAGTACTTC

V: TRBV18
D: TRBD1
J: TRBJ2-5
size: NA
CDR3: CASTRDSQETQYF
DNA: TGTGCCAGCACCAGGGACAGCCAAGAGACCCAGTACTTC

V: TRBV10-2
D: NA
J: TRBJ2-7
size: NA
CDR3: CASSERGYEQYF
DNA: TGCGCCAGCAGTGAGCGGGGGTACGAGCAGTACTTC

V: TRBV11-2
D: NA
J: TRBJ2-7
size: NA
CDR3: CASSLLNYEQYF
DNA: TGTGCCAGCAGCTTGTTGAACTACGAGCAGTACTTC

V: TRBV7-8
D: NA
J: TRBJ2-1
size: NA
CDR3: CASSLMYNEQFF
DNA: TGTGCCAGCAGCTTAATGTACAATGAGCAGTTCTTC

V: TRBV11-2
D: NA
J: TRBJ1-1
size: NA
CDR3: CASSLEGGGKAFF
DNA: TGTGCCAGCAGCTTAGAAGGGGGAGGGAAAGCTTTCTTT

V: TRBV7-2
D: NA
J: TRBJ2-1
size: NA
CDR3: CASSLKRAGEQFF
DNA: TGTGCCAGCAGCTTAAAACGAGCAGGCGAGCAGTTCTTC

V: TRBV12-5
D: NA
J: TRBJ1-1
size: NA
CDR3: CASGTTTGPKNTEAFF
DNA: TGTGCTAGTGGTACCACGACGGGACCGAAGAACACTGAAGCTTTCTTT

V: TRBV7-2
D: NA
J: TRBJ2-3
size: few
CDR3: CASTTLGRSTDTQYF
DNA: TGTGCCAGCACCACCTTGGGTCGGAGCACAGATACGCAGTATTTT

V: TRBV7-9
D: NA
J: TRBJ2-6
size: NA
CDR3: CASSLATGSSGANVLTF
DNA: TGTGCCAGCAGCTTAGCAACAGGCAGCTCTGGGGCCAACGTCCTGACTTTC

V: TRBV19
D: NA
J: TRBJ1-2
size: NA
CDR3: CASNRDTAYGYTF
DNA: TGTGCCAGTAACCGGGACACCGCCTATGGCTACACCTTC

V: TRBV9
D: TRBD2
J: TRBJ2-3
size: NA
CDR3: CASSVAPSGRSTDTQYF
DNA: TGTGCCAGCAGCGTAGCCCCTAGCGGGAGAAGCACAGATACGCAGTATTTT

V: TRBV6-5
D: TRBD1
J: TRBJ2-3
size: NA
CDR3: CASSSWTGADTQYF
DNA: TGTGCCAGCAGTTCCTGGACAGGGGCAGATACGCAGTATTTT

V: TRBV6-5
D: TRBD1
J: TRBJ1-2
size: NA
CDR3: CASRSPGQGTYGYTF
DNA: TGTGCCAGCAGATCGCCGGGACAGGGGACCTATGGCTACACCTTC

V: TRBV20-1
D: NA
J: TRBJ1-2
size: NA
CDR3: CSAQWTYGYTF
DNA: TGCAGTGCACAATGGACCTATGGCTACACCTTC

V: TRBV2
D: NA
J: TRBJ2-7
size: NA
CDR3: CASRISGPEQYF
DNA: TGTGCCAGCAGGATTTCGGGACCCGAGCAGTACTTC

V: TRBV21-1
D: NA
J: TRBJ2-7
size: NA
CDR3: CASSKAASGSYEQYF
DNA: TGTGCCAGCAGCAAAGCGGCTAGCGGATCCTACGAGCAGTACTTC

V: TRBV5-1
D: TRBD2
J: TRBJ2-1
size: NA
CDR3: CASSLGREGRHEQFF
DNA: TGCGCCAGCAGCTTGGGGCGGGAGGGCCGCCATGAGCAGTTCTTC

V: TRBV6-6
D: TRBD1
J: TRBJ1-1
size: once
CDR3: CASSIGQGNTEAFF
DNA: TGTGCCAGCAGTATCGGACAGGGGAACACTGAAGCTTTCTTT

V: TRBV5-5
D: NA
J: TRBJ2-3
size: NA
CDR3: CASSSYPGATTDTQYF
DNA: TGTGCCAGCAGCTCATACCCAGGGGCCACCACAGATACGCAGTATTTT

V: TRBV10-3
D: NA
J: TRBJ1-3
size: NA
CDR3: CASSAGALSGNTIYF
DNA: TGTGCCTCCTCAGCCGGGGCGCTCTCTGGAAACACCATATATTTT

V: TRBV7-9
D: NA
J: TRBJ1-4
size: NA
CDR3: CASSTNSGGVPNEKLFF
DNA: TGTGCCAGCAGCACAAACAGTGGGGGGGTTCCTAATGAAAAACTGTTTTTT

V: TRBV7-8
D: NA
J: TRBJ2-7
size: once
CDR3: CASSPYRGGSYEQYF
DNA: TGTGCCAGCAGCCCTTACCGTGGCGGCTCCTACGAGCAGTACTTC

V: TRBV29-1
D: TRBD1
J: TRBJ1-1
size: NA
CDR3: CSVDRQGGTEAFF
DNA: TGCAGCGTTGATCGACAGGGAGGGACTGAAGCTTTCTTT

V: TRBV9
D: NA
J: TRBJ2-3
size: NA
CDR3: CASSESGSTDTQYF
DNA: TGTGCCAGCAGCGAAAGCGGGAGCACAGATACGCAGTATTTT

V: TRBV5-4
D: NA
J: TRBJ2-7
size: NA
CDR3: CASSLRGTNEQYF
DNA: TGTGCCAGCAGCTTGAGAGGGACAAACGAGCAGTACTTC

V: TRBV5-1
D: NA
J: TRBJ2-1
size: NA
CDR3: CASSLGEGYEQFF
DNA: TGCGCCAGCAGCTTGGGAGAGGGGTATGAGCAGTTCTTC

V: TRBV11-2
D: NA
J: TRBJ2-7
size: NA
CDR3: CASSPRPTGSPSEQYF
DNA: TGTGCCAGCAGCCCCCGCCCCACGGGGAGCCCTAGCGAGCAGTACTTC

V: TRBV27
D: NA
J: TRBJ1-6
size: NA
CDR3: CASSLQGTYNSPLHF
DNA: TGTGCCAGCAGTTTACAGGGGACCTATAATTCACCCCTCCACTTT

V: TRBV5-6
D: TRBD1
J: TRBJ1-5
size: NA
CDR3: CASSFRTGGDQPQHF
DNA: TGTGCCAGCAGCTTTAGGACAGGGGGCGATCAGCCCCAGCATTTT

V: TRBV7-2
D: NA
J: TRBJ1-2
size: few
CDR3: CASSLTANYGYTF
DNA: TGTGCCAGCAGTCTAACAGCTAACTATGGCTACACCTTC

V: TRBV2
D: TRBD2
J: TRBJ2-7
size: NA
CDR3: CASRVRTSGSEDYEQYF
DNA: TGTGCCAGCCGGGTTCGGACTAGCGGGAGCGAGGACTACGAGCAGTACTTC

V: TRBV19
D: NA
J: TRBJ1-1
size: NA
CDR3: CASSIGQGTEAFF
DNA: TGTGCCAGTAGTATCGGCCAGGGCACTGAAGCTTTCTTT

V: TRBV9
D: NA
J: TRBJ2-1
size: NA
CDR3: CASSTGHEQFF
DNA: TGTGCCAGCAGCACCGGGCATGAGCAGTTCTTC

V: TRBV6-6
D: NA
J: TRBJ2-7
size: NA
CDR3: CASSYGQGQPYEQYF
DNA: TGTGCCAGCAGTTACGGGCAGGGTCAACCCTACGAGCAGTACTTC

V: TRBV7-8
D: NA
J: TRBJ2-6
size: NA
CDR3: CASSLGRSGANVLTF
DNA: TGTGCCAGCAGCTTAGGGCGCTCTGGGGCCAACGTCCTGACTTTC

V: TRBV5-1
D: NA
J: TRBJ1-2
size: NA
CDR3: CASSLQGANYGYTF
DNA: TGCGCCAGCAGCTTACAGGGAGCTAACTATGGCTACACCTTC

V: TRBV27
D: NA
J: TRBJ2-6
size: NA
CDR3: CASRRRAAAGANVLTF
DNA: TGTGCCAGCAGGCGCAGGGCCGCGGCGGGGGCCAACGTCCTGACTTTC

V: TRBV18
D: NA
J: TRBJ1-3
size: NA
CDR3: CASSRGDGSGNTIYF
DNA: TGTGCCAGCTCCCGGGGGGACGGCTCTGGAAACACCATATATTTT

V: TRBV27
D: NA
J: TRBJ2-7
size: NA
CDR3: CASSLVQRSYEQYF
DNA: TGTGCCAGCAGTTTAGTACAGAGATCTTACGAGCAGTACTTC

V: TRBV6-5
D: NA
J: TRBJ1-2
size: NA
CDR3: CASGKGSNYGYTF
DNA: TGTGCCAGCGGAAAGGGATCTAACTATGGCTACACCTTC

V: TRBV6-6
D: TRBD2
J: TRBJ2-1
size: NA
CDR3: CASNPTRGGQNEQFF
DNA: TGTGCCAGCAACCCCACGCGGGGGGGGCAGAATGAGCAGTTCTTC

V: TRBV6-1
D: NA
J: TRBJ2-3
size: NA
CDR3: CASRAGTVGTDTQYF
DNA: TGTGCCAGCAGGGCCGGGACCGTGGGCACAGATACGCAGTATTTT

V: TRBV6-5
D: TRBD1
J: TRBJ1-5
size: NA
CDR3: CASSYNPDRVNQPQHF
DNA: TGTGCCAGCAGTTACAACCCGGACAGGGTGAATCAGCCCCAGCATTTT

V: TRBV29-1
D: NA
J: TRBJ2-7
size: NA
CDR3: CSVVEGSYYEQYF
DNA: TGCAGCGTTGTAGAGGGCAGCTACTACGAGCAGTACTTC

V: TRBV27
D: NA
J: TRBJ1-5
size: few
CDR3: CASSLHPVEQPQHF
DNA: TGTGCCAGCAGTTTACACCCGGTAGAACAGCCCCAGCATTTT